This T cell receptor (beta chain) originates from a study of T-cell memory formation after mild COVID-19. This clonotype was counted only a few times. CDR3 length: 14 residues. J gave up 4 bases and V 1 base, and 6 bases lay outside the gene matches. The germline CDR1 and CDR2 sequences are SQVTM and ANQGSEA. TCRdb re-derived calls from the 5' RACE reads in MiXCR, one entry per CDR3 protein. The sample includes about 250,000 distinct CDR3 sequences, 15% of them seen just once. This sequence was found in an adult woman who had mild COVID-19 (a few samples of this study predate the infection). Cell type and time point are not known. The sequencing input was PBMCs or a T cell subset sorted from them (not recorded which). The chain uses TRBV29-1 and TRBJ1-2, with 7 bases identical to TRBD1. CDR3 sequence reads: CSVEARGASYGYTF. The CDR3 DNA reads TGCAGCGTTGAAGCCAGGGGGGCCAGCTATGGCTACACCTTC.